What follows describes a single T cell receptor (beta chain). No antigen is known for it. V was pared by 4 bases and J by 0 bases, with 16 bases of the junction left unmatched. The germline CDR1 and CDR2 sequences are SGHAT and FQDESV (reference sequence). There are 19 residues in the CDR3. The data were obtained in a study of cytotoxic CD8 clonotypes in ibrutinib-treated CLL. Points from the study as a whole: Clonality was elevated at ibrutinib response and had returned toward baseline at progression.

TCRdb's table, derived via immunoSEQ multiplex PCR, lists solely in-frame clones and lacks some. This table holds 20,000 to 30,000 clones, 55% to 85% found once. The sequencing used PBMCs, collected after 12 months of ibrutinib treatment. The rearrangement uses TRBV11-1 and TRBJ2-3, with 7 bases identical to TRBD1. The TCR comes from a human donor with chronic lymphocytic leukemia. The CDR3 DNA reads as TGTGCCAGCAGCTCCCCTAGGACAGGTTTCCCGCGAAGCACAGATACGCAGTATTTT. Amino acids: CASSSPRTGFPRSTDTQYF.